Following are 30 T cell receptor beta chains from one sample sequenced in a study of cytomegalovirus exposure and HLA in healthy donors. Primers: 60 Vbeta forward and 13 Jbeta reverse. Generated by immunoSEQ multiplex PCR, the TCRdb table keeps only in-frame clones and is missing some. The sample holds about 130,000 clones, 60% to 85% seen once. The sample consisted of PBMCs. These TCRs come from a man between 45 and 60 years old in good health and CMV-seronegative.

V gene TRBV6-5 combines with J gene TRBJ2-7; 12 nucleotides agree with TRBD2. This CDR3 spans 16 amino acids. The junction had 5 bases not matched to a gene; V was cut back by 4 bases and J by 1 base. Germline V gene lookup returns CDR1 MNHEY and CDR2 SVGAGI. The CDR3 DNA reads as TGTGCCAGCAGTTCGTCGGGGACTAGCGGGTCCTACGAGCAGTACGTC. Residues: CASSSSGTSGSYEQYV.

This chain links TRBV5-1 with TRBJ2-3, with TRBD1 matching over 7 bases. The V segment lost 4 bases and the J segment 3 bases; nucleotides outside the gene matches: 8. There are 15 residues in the CDR3. CDR1 SGHRS and CDR2 YFSETQ come from the germline V gene. Here the CDR3 reads CASSANRGATDTQYF. The CDR3 DNA sequence: TGCGCCAGCAGCGCCAACAGGGGAGCGACAGATACGCAGTATTTT.

This clone is a singleton in its sample. The chain recombines TRBV7-9 with TRBJ1-1; no clear D gene. This CDR3 contains 13 residues. With 1 base removed from V and 1 base from J, the gap between germline ends came to 4 bases. Germline V gene sequence: CDR1 SEHNR, CDR2 FQNEAQ (reference sequence). CDR3 nucleotides: TGTGCCAGCAGCTTAGATCAGAACACTGAAGCTTTCTTT. Its protein product is CASSLDQNTEAFF.

The table lists this clone with a few counts. The J gene is TRBJ1-1, the V gene TRBV18; D unresolved. CDR3 length: 15 residues. Germline loops: CDR1 KGHSH, CDR2 LQKENI. V lost 1 base to trimming and J lost 7 bases, with 16 bases between them. In DNA form, the CDR3 reads TGTGCCAGCTCACCACTTAAGGCGGCAGACCGTGAAGCTTTCTTT. It specifies CASSPLKAADREAFF.

This clone has only one observation. The V call is TRBV11-2, the J call TRBJ1-4; possibly TRBD1 for D (6 bases). The CDR3 runs to 13 residues. Germline V gene sequence: CDR1 SGHAT, CDR2 FQNNGV. V lost 8 bases to trimming and J lost 7 bases, with 14 bases between them. CDR3 region: CASGRGPSEKLFF. CDR3 in DNA: TGTGCCAGCGGGCGGGGGCCGAGTGAAAAACTGTTTTTT.

This sequence joins TRBV10-3 and TRBJ1-5; D gene uncertain. Looked up from germline, CDR1 is ENHRY and CDR2 is SYGVKD. This CDR3 has 13 amino acids. Deletions cut 0 bases from V and 5 bases from J, with 5 bases between. CDR3 nucleotide sequence: TGTGCCATCAGTGAGTCGCAGGATCAGCCCCAGCATTTT. It codes for CAISESQDQPQHF.

The rearrangement links TRBV6-4 to TRBJ2-7; 7 nucleotides match TRBD1. Germline V gene sequence: CDR1 MRHNA, CDR2 SNTAGT. This CDR3 has 15 amino acids. J lost 4 bases, V lost 2 bases, and 8 bases had no gene match. The CDR3 coding sequence is TGTGCCAGCAGTGACCCGCCGACAGGGTGGTACGAGCAGTACGTC. Encoded protein: CASSDPPTGWYEQYV.

The V and J genes are TRBV11-2 and TRBJ2-3, with TRBD2 as a possible D gene (6 bases). Germline assignment: CDR1 SGHAT and CDR2 FQNNGV. The CDR3 runs 14 residues. V lost 5 bases, J lost 8 bases, and 17 bases lay in between. The CDR3 here is CASSRGRGLGTQYF. The DNA of the CDR3 is TGTGCCAGCAGCAGAGGACGGGGACTTGGTACGCAGTATTTT.

The rearrangement links TRBV28 to TRBJ2-3; 14 nucleotides align to TRBD2. V gave up 3 bases and J gave up 13 bases; unmatched junction bases: 12. Germline V gene sequence: CDR1 MDHEN, CDR2 SYDVKM. This CDR3 contains 16 residues. DNA of the CDR3: TGTGCCAGCAGTTTTTCCGAGGGACTAGCGGGGGCCTTGGAGTATTTT. This encodes CASSFSEGLAGALEYF.

This clone turned up a few times. V is TRBV20-1 and J is TRBJ2-7; the D gene is possibly TRBD1 (6 bases). Trimming pared 8 bases from V and 3 bases from J, leaving 11 bases between. The germline CDR1 and CDR2 sequences are DFQATT and SNEGSKA (reference sequence). The CDR3 has 11 amino acids. The CDR3 is CSLGDNYEQYF. The CDR3 DNA follows: TGCAGTCTCGGGGACAACTACGAGCAGTACTTC.

The chain has TRBV5-1 and TRBJ2-5, with no clear D. Germline V gives CDR1 SGHRS, CDR2 YFSETQ. There are 13 residues in the CDR3. Trimming stripped 0 bases from V and 5 bases from J, with 8 bases between. This CDR3 reads CASSLGSMETQYF. Written as DNA, the CDR3 is TGCGCCAGCAGCTTGGGGAGTATGGAGACCCAGTACTTC.

A few counts support this clone. V is TRBV27 and J is TRBJ1-5; D gene uncertain. V dropped 3 bases and J dropped 1 base, with 10 bases sitting between them. Germline loops: CDR1 MNHEY, CDR2 SMNVEV (reference sequence). The CDR3 covers 15 residues. The CDR3 protein is CASSLSTISNQPQHF. The CDR3 nucleotides read TGTGCCAGCAGTTTGTCAACTATCAGCAATCAGCCCCAGCATTTT.

This rearrangement joins TRBV19 to TRBJ2-2; weak D call: TRBD1 (6 bases). Per the germline V gene, CDR1 is LNHDA and CDR2 is SQIVND (reference sequence). V lost 8 bases, J lost 2 bases, and 18 bases lay in between. The CDR3 totals 16 residues. The CDR3, as DNA: TGTGCCAGTCGGAGCCGACAGGACTTTAACACCGGGGAGCTGTTTTTT. Translated: CASRSRQDFNTGELFF.

This clone appeared a few times. V gene TRBV6-9 combines with J gene TRBJ1-3; D is unresolved. Germline CDR1 is MNHGY and CDR2 is SVAAGI. V dropped 4 bases and J dropped 0 bases, with 13 bases sitting between them. The CDR3 sequence is 16 residues long. For the CDR3, the DNA is TGTGCCAGCAGTTCCTCGACGGAGAGCTCTGGAAACACCATATATTTT. Translation gives CASSSSTESSGNTIYF.

The count of this clone is one. The CDR3: CASSLPLDTEAFF. The CDR3 nucleotides read TGTGCCAGCAGCCTTCCACTCGACACTGAAGCTTTCTTT. The rearrangement uses TRBV5-4 and TRBJ1-1; no clear D gene. Trimming shortened V by 4 bases and J by 3 bases, and 10 bases separated the two germline ends. The CDR3 extends over 13 amino acids. CDR1 and CDR2 (germline): SGHNT, YYREEE (reference sequence).

As regards this clone: This CDR3 fails to terminate in the conserved phenylalanine or tryptophan, so it likely reflects a read error. The CDR3 nucleotides read TGTGCCAGTTGGCCGGGGAGGAGCTATGGCTACACCCTC. This sequence encodes CASWPGRSYGYTL. The chain couples TRBV6-1 to TRBJ1-2; the D is unclear. The germline V and J ends were trimmed by 9 bases and 4 bases, with 15 bases remaining between them. The CDR3 is 13 amino acids. Germline loops: CDR1 MNHNS, CDR2 SASEGT.

This clone was observed a few times. This chain uses TRBV6-5 with TRBJ1-2; D may be TRBD1 (5 bases). Germline V gene sequence: CDR1 MNHEY, CDR2 SVGAGI. V gave up 0 bases and J gave up 8 bases, with 16 bases separating them. This CDR3 has 15 residues. The CDR3 region is CASSYSGPGSKGYTF. The CDR3 DNA sequence: TGTGCCAGCAGTTACTCGGGGCCAGGGTCAAAGGGCTACACCTTC.

V usage is TRBV5-5 and J usage is TRBJ2-6, with D possibly TRBD1 on 6 matching bases. V shed 1 base and J shed 6 bases, with 8 bases lying between them. The CDR3 is 14 residues long. Germline loops: CDR1 SGHKS, CDR2 YYEKEE (reference sequence). CDR3 protein: CASSLTGMANVLTF. In DNA form, the CDR3 reads TGTGCCAGCAGCTTGACAGGGATGGCCAACGTCCTGACTTTC.

As concerns this clone: Other DNA sequences from this sample encode an identical CDR3 as well. The CDR3 DNA reads as TGTGCCAGCAGCTTAGCTAGCGGGGGACTCTACGAGCAGTACTTC. It specifies CASSLASGGLYEQYF. V usage is TRBV7-2 and J usage is TRBJ2-7; 9 bases are a match to TRBD2. The CDR3 runs 15 residues. Germline CDR1 SGHTA, CDR2 FQGNSA. The trim removed 0 bases at V and 3 bases at J, leaving 3 bases unmatched.

A word on this clone: At the DNA level, this CDR3 is encoded by other sequences in the same sample as well. The rearrangement uses TRBV9 and TRBJ1-5; TRBD1 aligns across 7 bases. The germline gives CDR1 SGDLS, CDR2 YYNGEE. The CDR3 covers 14 residues. V gave up 0 bases and J gave up 6 bases; unmatched junction bases: 3. CDR3 nucleotide sequence: TGTGCCAGCAGCGTAGAGGGGGCCGGTCAGCCCCAGCATTTT. Translated: CASSVEGAGQPQHF.

The chain uses TRBV15 and TRBJ2-7; D is uncertain. Germline V lookup: CDR1 LNHNV, CDR2 YYDKDF (reference sequence). Trimming left V 1 base short and J 4 bases short, with 14 bases between. The CDR3 totals 15 residues. The CDR3 sequence: CATSRGIVTDYEQYF. CDR3 coding DNA: TGTGCCACCAGCAGAGGGATTGTTACAGATTACGAGCAGTACTTC.

About this clone itself: A read error may produce the germline difference seen at one junction end. The chain links TRBV11-2 to TRBJ2-3; 9 nucleotides align to TRBD1. CDR1 and CDR2 from the germline V gene are SGHAT and FQNNGV. This CDR3 region has 16 residues. The CDR3 reads CASSLEGQGPTNTQYF. CDR3 in DNA: TGTGCCAGCAGCTTAGAGGGACAGGGCCCCACAAATACGCAGTATTTT.

This sequence joins TRBV20-1 and TRBJ2-5; no clear D. There are 11 residues in the CDR3. V dropped 6 bases and J dropped 4 bases, with 9 bases sitting between them. The germline V gene encodes CDR1 DFQATT and CDR2 SNEGSKA (reference sequence). CDR3: CSAPRAETQYF. CDR3 bases: TGCAGTGCACCGAGAGCAGAGACCCAGTACTTC.

This clone appeared once. CDR3 sequence: CASSSRGTYNEQFF. DNA of the CDR3: TGTGCCAGCAGTTCCCGGGGAACCTACAATGAGCAGTTCTTC. The chain joins TRBV6-5 to TRBJ2-1, with D perhaps TRBD2 (5 bases). The V end lost 4 bases, the J end lost 2 bases, and 9 bases lay between the germline ends. The germline CDR1 and CDR2 sequences are MNHEY and SVGAGI. This CDR3 region has 14 residues.

The chain's CDR3 is CASSIQASSYGYTF. CDR3 DNA: TGTGCCAGCAGTATACAGGCCTCTAGCTATGGCTACACCTTC. The gene calls are TRBV2 and TRBJ1-2; possible D gene TRBD1, 5 bases. The V gene's germline CDR1 is SNHLY and CDR2 FYNNEI. The CDR3 totals 14 residues. V lost 5 bases, J lost 4 bases, and 14 bases lay in between.

V gene TRBV19 combines with J gene TRBJ1-2; D possibly corresponds to TRBD1 (5 bases). CDR3 length: 18 residues. Germline V lookup: CDR1 LNHDA, CDR2 SQIVND (reference sequence). V gave up 3 bases and J gave up 2 bases, with 22 bases separating them. CDR3 sequence: CASSIRLGAFAPNYGYTF. The CDR3 DNA reads TGTGCCAGTAGTATTAGATTAGGGGCTTTCGCCCCCAACTATGGCTACACCTTC.

This chain uses TRBV19 with TRBJ2-1, with D possibly TRBD2 on 5 matching bases. Germline assignment: CDR1 LNHDA and CDR2 SQIVND (reference sequence). V was clipped by 0 bases and J by 5 bases, with 11 bases between them. The CDR3 is made up of 15 amino acids. CDR3 DNA: TGTGCCAGTAGTATAGATACTAGGGAGCACAATGAGCAGTTCTTC. Its translation: CASSIDTREHNEQFF.

The V and J genes are TRBV6-4 and TRBJ2-1, with 8 bases aligning to TRBD1. Trimming took 3 bases from V and 4 from J; bases not matched to a gene: 5. Germline CDR1 and CDR2: MRHNA and SNTAGT. This CDR3 is built from 15 residues. The CDR3 DNA sequence: TGTGCCAGCAGTGAGTCGACAGGGGCTTACAATGAGCAGTTCTTC. This codes for CASSESTGAYNEQFF.

This chain joins TRBV7-2 and TRBJ2-5; 7 bases are shared with TRBD2. The CDR3 is 16 amino acids. The germline gives CDR1 SGHTA, CDR2 FQGNSA. Trimming took 1 base from V and 0 from J; bases not matched to a gene: 5. DNA of the CDR3: TGTGCCAGCAGCTTAGTATGGGGAGGGGACCAAGAGACCCAGTACTTC. It translates to CASSLVWGGDQETQYF.

This sequence joins TRBV28 and TRBJ2-1; 9 bases align to TRBD2. The V and J ends lost 7 bases and 6 bases, in that order; junction bases with no gene match: 4. The CDR3 runs 13 residues. Germline assignment: CDR1 MDHEN and CDR2 SYDVKM. CDR3 loop: CASISGGSNEQFF. The CDR3 DNA follows: TGTGCCAGCATTAGCGGGGGCAGCAATGAGCAGTTCTTC.